This TCR beta chain came from a study of blood T cell repertoires in COVID-19 (dated by TCRdb to 2020 to 2021). About the investigation overall: The collaborator samples originated in the United States, Italy and Spain and spanned the acute and convalescent phases of COVID-19. The material from the prospective study consisted of cDNA or gDNA derived from T cells, B-cell-depleted T cells, or PBMCs. Subjects who had been exposed to COVID-19, were actively infected with it, or had recovered from it provided the deeply sampled blood TCRbeta repertoires that made up the dataset. A freely available public database, intended as a resource for researchers studying the immune response to SARS-CoV-2, is where the repertoires were released. Samples came from the ongoing ImmuneRACE study (first 160 participants) plus 1,254 subjects from 6 global collaborators. A de-identified subject ID, COVID-19 status, age in years and sex were almost always included in the sample metadata. Where available, HLA class I and class II types were taken from metadata supplied by the sample provider and were not determined by assay-based typing.

As for this clone: This clone's antigen is unknown. No much larger clone is present one base from it, and per-base qualities are unavailable.

Collaborating institutions collected whole blood in K2EDTA tubes following their own protocols. For TCRbeta analysis, collaborator samples were shipped as frozen whole blood, as isolated PBMCs, or as DNA extracted from either sample type. Points the paper makes about the study in general: How much clinical and demographic metadata was included differed by source and by participant, and the metadata was provided uncurated.

Relative to germline, V is 6 bases shorter and J is 1 base shorter, with 12 bases between their ends. From a lookup of the germline V gene, CDR1 and CDR2 are SNHLY and FYNNEI. There are 14 amino acids in the CDR3, from cysteine to phenylalanine inclusive. Of all the DNA, just the CDR3 is kept, 42 bases in frame from base 1. TCRbeta CDR3 regions were amplified from genomic DNA by means of the immunoSEQ Assay, a bias-controlled multiplex PCR. The original pipeline was this. Nucleated cell counts per sample were estimated from amplification of reference gene primers within the assay. To quantify the absolute abundance of each unique TCRbeta CDR3 rearrangement, sequence reads were collapsed and filtered. For each sample, productive Simpson clonality was calculated as the square root of Simpson's diversity index across productive rearrangements. TCRdb holds this immuneACCESS table with in-frame rearrangements only. Some clones are missing; in checked studies, unresolved V genes explain under half, and the rest has no known cause. Clonal size and the V and J genes are those of that table, whereas D and trimming came from the DNA. Counted in this sample were roughly 98,000 clones; almost 95% of them appeared once. Of the sample, approximately 6% falls within the top ten clones.

Recombination linked TRBV2 to TRBJ1-1; a tentative D match to TRBD1 spans 5 bases. The sequenced sample consisted of peripheral blood. This sequence originates from a woman aged 60-75 years with active COVID-19. The encoded CDR3 is CASSYRTKNTEAFF. The DNA reads TGTGCCAGCAGCTACCGGACAAAGAACACTGAAGCTTTCTTT.